These T cell receptor beta chains were read from a single sample in a study of a mutant IDH1 vaccine in newly diagnosed glioma. Assay used: immunoSEQ multiplex PCR; TCRdb lists only in-frame clones, some missing. Of some 95,000 clones listed, roughly 75% are singletons. This specimen consisted of PBMCs, obtained from a glioma patient treated with radiotherapy, temozolomide or both. These receptors all stem from a man aged 35 to 55 with glioma. Both conserved end residues are part of each CDR3. A D gene is named only where the DNA matches it firmly. Clone size is shown for a subset of rows, as once, few, many or a class of expanded clone.

>TRBJ1-2|-|13|TRBV28|-
CASSFSDNYGYTF
TGTGCCAGCAGTTTCTCCGATAACTATGGCTACACCTTC
>TRBJ2-7|-|13|TRBV19|-
CASSITGSHEQYF
TGTGCCAGTAGTATCACAGGGTCCCACGAGCAGTACTTC
>TRBJ2-5|-|15|TRBV29-1|-
CSVEGGQAFQETQYF
TGCAGCGTTGAAGGAGGGCAGGCGTTCCAAGAGACCCAGTACTTC
>TRBJ1-2|-|13|TRBV7-2|-
CASSLELIYGYTF
TGTGCCAGCAGCTTAGAACTGATCTATGGCTACACCTTC
>TRBJ2-5|-|13|TRBV15|TRBD1
CATSRQGQETQYF
TGTGCCACCAGCCGACAGGGCCAAGAGACCCAGTACTTC
>TRBJ1-1|-|14|TRBV11-2|-
CASSLYGMRTEAFF
TGTGCCAGCAGCTTATATGGGATGAGGACTGAAGCTTTCTTT
>TRBJ2-7|-|15|TRBV7-2|TRBD2
CASSFGLAGTYEQYF
TGTGCCAGCAGCTTTGGACTAGCGGGGACCTACGAGCAGTACTTC
>TRBJ1-1|-|12|TRBV29-1|TRBD1
CSVDKGTAEAFF
TGCAGCGTCGATAAAGGGACAGCTGAAGCTTTCTTT
>TRBJ2-7|-|15|TRBV2|-
CASSEWGASGYEQYF
TGTGCCAGCAGTGAATGGGGGGCTAGCGGATACGAGCAGTACTTC
>TRBJ2-5|-|16|TRBV5-6|TRBD2
CASSHLLAGVGETQYF
TGTGCCAGCAGCCACCTTCTAGCGGGGGTTGGAGAGACCCAGTACTTC
>TRBJ2-7|-|15|TRBV9|TRBD1
CASSAEGTGTYEQYF
TGTGCCAGCAGCGCCGAGGGGACAGGAACCTACGAGCAGTACTTC
>TRBJ2-5|-|17|TRBV13|TRBD1
CASSFTTQPGQAMAQYF
TGTGCCAGCAGCTTCACGACCCAACCGGGACAGGCTATGGCCCAGTACTTC
>TRBJ2-2|once|13|TRBV6-6|-
CASSYKAVGELFF
TGTGCCAGCAGTTACAAGGCGGTCGGGGAGCTGTTTTTT
>TRBJ1-2|-|13|TRBV19|-
CASLGRDNYGYTF
TGTGCCAGTCTGGGCAGAGACAACTATGGCTACACCTTC
>TRBJ2-5|-|18|TRBV25-1|TRBD2
CASSEYTLSGEYQETQYF
TGTGCCAGCAGTGAATATACCTTAAGCGGGGAGTACCAAGAGACCCAGTACTTC
>TRBJ1-6|once|14|TRBV5-4|TRBD1
CASSVWDRNSPLHF
TGTGCCAGCAGCGTCTGGGACAGAAATTCACCCCTCCACTTT
>TRBJ2-3|-|15|TRBV9|-
CASSVEAGRTDTQYF
TGTGCCAGCAGCGTAGAGGCAGGGAGGACAGATACGCAGTATTTT
>TRBJ1-5|-|13|TRBV10-3|-
CAISETLDQPQHF
TGTGCCATCAGTGAGACACTCGACCAGCCCCAGCATTTT
>TRBJ1-1|-|15|TRBV2|-
CASSAKSQGNTEAFF
TGTGCCAGCAGTGCCAAATCTCAGGGGAACACTGAAGCTTTCTTT
>TRBJ2-1|-|14|TRBV7-2|TRBD2
CASSPGLANNEQFF
TGTGCCAGCAGCCCGGGACTAGCGAACAATGAGCAGTTCTTC
>TRBJ1-2|-|14|TRBV11-2|-
CASSLYGGLDGYTF
TGTGCCAGCAGCTTATACGGGGGGCTCGATGGCTACACCTTC
>TRBJ2-3|-|15|TRBV18|TRBD1
CASSPTGGRTDTQYF
TGTGCCAGCTCACCAACAGGGGGAAGGACAGATACGCAGTATTTT
>TRBJ2-7|-|14|TRBV29-1|TRBD1
CSVGSGTGAYEQYF
TGCAGCGTTGGTTCCGGGACAGGGGCCTACGAGCAGTACTTC
>TRBJ2-7|-|15|TRBV6-6|TRBD2
CASLAGGPFSYEQYF
TGTGCCAGCTTAGCGGGGGGGCCTTTTTCCTACGAGCAGTACTTC
>TRBJ1-2|-|14|TRBV30|-
CAWSEAWSNYGYTF
TGTGCCTGGAGTGAGGCGTGGTCTAACTATGGCTACACCTTC
>TRBJ2-7|-|14|TRBV4-3|-
CASSHQGLFDEQYF
TGCGCCAGCAGCCACCAGGGACTTTTTGACGAGCAGTACTTC
>TRBJ1-2|-|17|TRBV5-6|-
CASSLLSGLATAYGYTF
TGTGCCAGCAGCTTATTATCGGGGTTAGCTACAGCTTATGGCTACACCTTC
>TRBJ2-1|-|17|TRBV13|-
CASSPQLNSADYNEQFF
TGTGCCAGCAGTCCCCAACTTAACTCCGCCGACTACAATGAGCAGTTCTTC
>TRBJ1-6|-|15|TRBV5-6|TRBD1
CASSLGQGRNSPLHF
TGTGCCAGCAGCCTGGGACAGGGGCGGAATTCACCCCTCCACTTT
>TRBJ2-5|-|14|TRBV2|-
CASSEGRLQKTQYF
TGTGCCAGCAGTGAAGGGCGGCTCCAGAAGACCCAGTACTTC
>TRBJ2-7|-|16|TRBV7-2|-
CASSLGGGQLAYEQYF
TGTGCCAGCAGCTTAGGGGGGGGACAGTTGGCCTACGAGCAGTACTTC
>TRBJ2-3|-|16|TRBV6-5|-
CASSYLSLSGTDTQYF
TGTGCCAGCAGTTACTTAAGTTTATCAGGCACAGATACGCAGTATTTT
>TRBJ2-2|-|14|TRBV11-2|TRBD2
CAGSWGRGTGELFF
TGTGCCGGCTCCTGGGGGAGGGGAACCGGGGAGCTGTTTTTT
>TRBJ1-5|few|14|TRBV10-3|-
CAISEGTLYQPQHF
TGTGCCATCAGTGAGGGGACCCTATATCAGCCCCAGCATTTT
>TRBJ2-7|once|14|TRBV9|-
CASSPRRSSYEQYF
TGTGCCAGCAGCCCCCGGCGGAGTTCCTACGAGCAGTACTTC
>TRBJ2-3|-|16|TRBV27|-
CASSLAGRWVTDTQYF
TGTGCCAGCAGCCTGGCGGGCAGGTGGGTCACAGATACGCAGTATTTT
>TRBJ1-2|few|14|TRBV19|TRBD1
CASTPGQEHRGYTF
TGTGCCAGTACTCCGGGACAGGAGCATCGAGGCTACACCTTC
>TRBJ2-7|-|15|TRBV7-9|-
CASSSRGPKAGEQYF
TGTGCCAGCAGCTCAAGGGGACCCAAGGCAGGAGAGCAGTACTTC
>TRBJ1-1|-|16|TRBV11-3|-
CASSLVCREGGAEAFF
TGTGCCAGCAGCTTAGTGTGTCGGGAGGGAGGCGCTGAAGCTTTCTTT
>TRBJ2-1|-|15|TRBV27|-
CASSPRGVIYNEQFF
TGTGCCAGCAGCCCCAGGGGGGTGATCTACAATGAGCAGTTCTTC
>TRBJ2-1|-|16|TRBV5-1|TRBD2
CASSSSGGQSYNEQFF
TGCGCCAGCAGCTCGAGCGGGGGGCAGTCCTACAATGAGCAGTTCTTC
>TRBJ1-4|few|14|TRBV28|-
CASSPPGDNEKLFF
TGTGCCAGCAGTCCGCCCGGGGATAATGAAAAACTGTTTTTT
>TRBJ2-3|-|11|TRBV6-1|-
CASGVADTQYF
TGTGCCTCTGGGGTAGCAGATACGCAGTATTTT
>TRBJ2-7|-|16|TRBV6-6|-
CASRRANPGHMAEQYF
TGTGCCAGCAGACGCGCAAATCCGGGACATATGGCCGAGCAGTACTTC
>TRBJ2-2|-|15|TRBV5-4|-
CASSPQGWNTGELFF
TGTGCCAGCAGCCCCCAGGGGTGGAACACCGGGGAGCTGTTTTTT
>TRBJ1-2|-|15|TRBV7-8|-
CASSWKQGDNYGYTF
TGTGCCAGCAGCTGGAAACAGGGAGATAACTATGGCTACACCTTC
>TRBJ2-1|-|15|TRBV5-1|TRBD2
CASSGGLAADNEQFF
TGCGCCAGCAGCGGGGGACTAGCGGCCGACAATGAGCAGTTCTTC
>TRBJ2-7|-|14|TRBV30|-
CAWSVGGATYEQYF
TGTGCCTGGAGTGTAGGGGGGGCAACGTACGAGCAGTACTTC
>TRBJ2-6|-|15|TRBV7-8|-
CASSFGPPGANVLTF
TGTGCCAGCAGCTTTGGTCCCCCTGGGGCCAACGTCCTGACTTTC
>TRBJ1-2|-|15|TRBV9|-
CASTSDWTAIYGYTF
TGTGCCAGCACCTCGGATTGGACGGCGATCTATGGCTACACCTTC
>TRBJ2-4|-|19|TRBV5-5|TRBD2
CASSLGLAEGPLAKNIQYF
TGTGCCAGCAGCCTGGGGCTAGCGGAGGGCCCCTTAGCCAAAAACATTCAGTACTTC
>TRBJ2-7|-|16|TRBV28|TRBD2
CASSFTSGRIGYEQYF
TGTGCCAGCAGTTTCACTAGCGGGAGAATAGGATACGAGCAGTACTTC
>TRBJ2-7|once|15|TRBV5-1|TRBD1
CASSLPGQFSYEQYF
TGCGCCAGCAGCCTACCGGGACAGTTCTCCTACGAGCAGTACTTC
>TRBJ2-1|-|14|TRBV4-1|TRBD1
CASSMGQGYNEQFF
TGCGCCAGCTCTATGGGACAGGGTTACAATGAGCAGTTCTTC
>TRBJ2-7|-|13|TRBV6-1|-
CASSGSASYEQYF
TGTGCCAGCAGTGGATCGGCCTCCTACGAGCAGTACTTC
>TRBJ1-2|-|14|TRBV18|-
CASSPGRSNYGYTF
TGTGCCAGCTCACCTGGCAGATCTAACTATGGCTACACCTTC
>TRBJ1-1|-|14|TRBV4-3|-
CASSQALSNTEAFF
TGCGCCAGCAGCCAAGCTCTGTCGAACACTGAAGCTTTCTTT
>TRBJ2-3|-|16|TRBV5-8|TRBD1
CASSGDRPRGADTQYF
TGTGCCAGCAGCGGGGACAGGCCGCGCGGGGCAGATACGCAGTATTTT
>TRBJ2-7|-|15|TRBV27|-
CASSSDVVVVDEQYF
TGTGCCAGCAGTTCGGACGTCGTGGTGGTCGACGAGCAGTACTTC